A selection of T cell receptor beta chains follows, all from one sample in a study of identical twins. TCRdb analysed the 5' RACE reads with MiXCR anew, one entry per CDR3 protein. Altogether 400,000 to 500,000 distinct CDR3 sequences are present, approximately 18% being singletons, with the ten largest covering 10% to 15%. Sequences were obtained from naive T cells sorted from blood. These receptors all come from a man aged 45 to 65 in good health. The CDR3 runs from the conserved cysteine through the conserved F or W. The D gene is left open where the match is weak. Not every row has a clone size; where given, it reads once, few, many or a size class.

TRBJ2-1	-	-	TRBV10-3	TGTGCCATCAGCGGGCGGGGACAGATGGACGATGAGCAGTTCTTC	CAISGRGQMDDEQFF
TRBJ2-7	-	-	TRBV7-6	TGTGCCAGCAGCTTGCGCTCCTTATCTGACGGACCGGGGAACGAGCAGTACTTC	CASSLRSLSDGPGNEQYF
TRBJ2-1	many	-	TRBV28	TGTGCCAGCAGTCTACAGCAGTATGAGCAGTTCTTC	CASSLQQYEQFF
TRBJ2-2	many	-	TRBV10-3	TGTGCCGCCGCCCGGGACGGGGTCACCGGGGAGCTGTTTTTT	CAAARDGVTGELFF
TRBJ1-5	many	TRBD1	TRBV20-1	TGCAGTGCTAGCCCTGGACAGGTTCATAGCAATCAGCCCCAGCATTTT	CSASPGQVHSNQPQHF
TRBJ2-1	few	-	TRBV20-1	TGCAGTGCTAGAGGTTGGGAGGGGGCGCTTGAGCAGTTCTTC	CSARGWEGALEQFF
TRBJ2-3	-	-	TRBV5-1	TGCGCCAGCAGCATTCGGACTAGCACAGATACGCAGTATTTT	CASSIRTSTDTQYF
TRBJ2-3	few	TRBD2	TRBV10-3	TGTGCCATCAGGGGACTAGCGGACACAGATACGCAGTATTTT	CAIRGLADTDTQYF
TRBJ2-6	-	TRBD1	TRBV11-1	TGTGCCAGCAGCTTAGTGAAGCGACAGGGGGCTTCTGGGGCCAACGTCCTGACTTTC	CASSLVKRQGASGANVLTF
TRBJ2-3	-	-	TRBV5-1	TGCGCCAGCAGCCCCGATTTTGCAGATACGCAGTATTTT	CASSPDFADTQYF
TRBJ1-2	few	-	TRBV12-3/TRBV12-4	TGTGCCAGCAGTACCCAGGGCCTTTATGGCTACACCTTC	CASSTQGLYGYTF